The next 9 T cell receptor beta chains were all read from a single sample in a study of cytomegalovirus exposure and HLA in healthy donors (dated by TCRdb to the late 2010s). Libraries were built with the immunoSEQ multiplex PCR assay. A mixture of 60 forward primers for TCR Vbeta segments and 13 reverse primers for TCR Jbeta segments was used in the multiplex PCR. TCRdb stores this immuneACCESS table with in-frame sequences only. Part of the clones is absent; in the studies checked, under half of the shortfall reflects unresolved V genes, and no reason is known for the rest. Here the sample has 120,000 or so clones; 15% to 20% occur a single time. 2.9% of the sample goes to the ten largest clones. The sequencing sample was made of PBMCs. The source is a female donor in good health and CMV-seropositive.

This chain connects TRBV4-3 to TRBJ2-6, with a weak D call TRBD2 (7 bases). V was pared by 2 bases and J by 8 bases, with 19 bases between. Germline V lookup: CDR1 LGHNA, CDR2 YSLEER. CDR3 length: 17 residues. This CDR3 reads CASSQTKGGGWSNVLTF. For the CDR3, the DNA is TGCGCCAGCAGCCAAACTAAAGGGGGGGGCTGGTCCAACGTCCTGACTTTC.

The rearrangement uses TRBV5-8 and TRBJ2-7; the D gene is possibly TRBD1 (6 bases). This CDR3 is 18 amino acids long. CDR1 is SGHTS, CDR2 YDEGEE, per germline. With 4 bases removed from V and 3 bases from J, the gap between germline ends came to 26 bases. CDR3 in DNA: TGTGCCAGCAGCACGCGTCAATGGGGGCGAACCTTACACTACGAGCAGTACTTC. Amino acid sequence: CASSTRQWGRTLHYEQYF.

V usage is TRBV5-4 and J usage is TRBJ1-4, with 7 bases fitting TRBD1. Germline V gives CDR1 SGHNT, CDR2 YYREEE (reference sequence). Trimming at V came to 2 bases and at J to 7 bases, leaving 8 bases not matched to a gene. This CDR3 is 15 amino acids long. DNA of the CDR3: TGTGCCAGCAGCTTCGCGGGACAGTTGGGTGAAAAACTGTTTTTT. Protein product: CASSFAGQLGEKLFF.

The rearrangement uses TRBV4-1 and TRBJ1-2; 12 bases agree with TRBD1. Germline V CDR1 and CDR2: MGHRA, YSYEKL. CDR3 length: 18 amino acids. Unmatched junction bases numbered 14, after V lost 3 bases and J lost 6 bases. The CDR3 DNA follows: TGCGCCAGCAGCCAGTACCCGGGACAGGGGGCGGGAAGTGATGGCTACACCTTC. Protein: CASSQYPGQGAGSDGYTF.

V gene TRBV19 combines with J gene TRBJ1-1, with a possible D match to TRBD1 (6 bases). Germline-derived CDR1 and CDR2 are LNHDA and SQIVND (reference sequence). The CDR3 totals 14 residues. V lost 5 bases to trimming and J lost 1 base, with 11 bases between them. The CDR3 DNA is TGTGCCAGTAGTCTACAGGGTGGGAACACTGAAGCTTTCTTT. Translated: CASSLQGGNTEAFF.

This clone was counted a few times. The chain uses TRBV19 and TRBJ1-1, with 8 bases that match TRBD1. This CDR3 is 13 amino acids long. The germline gives CDR1 LNHDA, CDR2 SQIVND (reference sequence). J gave up 4 bases and V 7 bases, and 5 bases lay outside the gene matches. The CDR3 here is CASKLQGGTEAFF. The CDR3 region has the DNA TGTGCCAGTAAGTTACAGGGGGGCACTGAAGCTTTCTTT.

This clone was counted a few times. CDR3 sequence reads: CASSRRGGSYEQYF. The CDR3 nucleotides are TGTGCCAGCAGCCGGCGCGGGGGCTCCTACGAGCAGTACTTC. The gene calls are TRBV27 and TRBJ2-7; 7 nucleotides agree with TRBD2. Losses at the gene ends were 6 bases for V and 0 bases for J; bases not matched to a gene: 5. CDR1 MNHEY and CDR2 SMNVEV come from the germline V gene (reference sequence). The CDR3 covers 14 residues.

The chain couples TRBV5-6 to TRBJ2-7, with D unclear. The V end was cut by 2 bases, the J end by 0 bases, with 9 bases between. Looked up from germline, CDR1 is SGHDT and CDR2 is YYEEEE. The CDR3 sequence is 14 residues long. CDR3 nucleotide sequence: TGTGCCAGCAGCTTAGTACTTAGCTCCTACGAGCAGTACTTC. It encodes CASSLVLSSYEQYF.

J is TRBJ1-2 and V is TRBV2, with D perhaps TRBD1 (6 bases). The CDR3 has 14 amino acids. Trimming cost V 5 bases and J 4 bases, with 14 bases left between them. Germline assignment: CDR1 SNHLY and CDR2 FYNNEI. The DNA of the CDR3 is TGTGCCAGCAGTTACAGGGATTTCGTCTATGGCTACACCTTC. Protein: CASSYRDFVYGYTF.